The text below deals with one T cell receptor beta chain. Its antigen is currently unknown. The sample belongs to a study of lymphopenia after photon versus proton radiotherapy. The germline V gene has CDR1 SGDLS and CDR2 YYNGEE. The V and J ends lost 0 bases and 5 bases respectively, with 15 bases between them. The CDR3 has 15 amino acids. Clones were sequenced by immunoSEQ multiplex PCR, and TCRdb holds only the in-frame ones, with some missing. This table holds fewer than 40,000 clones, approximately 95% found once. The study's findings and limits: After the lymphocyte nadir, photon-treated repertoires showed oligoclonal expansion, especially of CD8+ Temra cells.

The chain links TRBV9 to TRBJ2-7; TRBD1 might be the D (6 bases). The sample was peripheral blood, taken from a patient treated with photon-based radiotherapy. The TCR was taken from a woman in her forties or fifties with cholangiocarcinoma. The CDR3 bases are TGTGCCAGCAGCGTAGCTTCCCAGGGGCCCAACGAGCAGTACTTC. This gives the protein CASSVASQGPNEQYF.